This TCR beta chain was recorded in a study of blood T cell repertoires in COVID-19 (TCRdb year 2020). At the level of the whole study: Samples covering the acute and convalescent phases of COVID-19 were provided by collaborators in the United States, Italy and Spain. The prospective study material was composed of cDNA or gDNA derived from T cells, B-cell-depleted T cells, or PBMCs. The dataset comprised deeply sampled blood TCRbeta repertoires from subjects exposed to, actively infected with, or recovered from COVID-19. The repertoires were released in a freely available public database intended as a resource for research on the immune response to SARS-CoV-2. The samples were drawn from two sources: the first 160 participants of the ongoing ImmuneRACE study, and 1,254 subjects contributed by 6 global collaborators. The sample metadata nearly always contained a de-identified subject ID, COVID-19 status, age in years and sex. Where available, HLA class I and class II types were taken from metadata supplied by the sample provider and were not determined by assay-based typing.

Taken from cysteine to phenylalanine, the CDR3 has 12 residues. Only CDR3 DNA remains: 36 bases, in frame from the first base. V and J are truncated by 3 bases and 8 bases respectively, leaving an intervening sequence of 8 bases. The germline V gene yields SGHDT for CDR1 and YYEEEE for CDR2. Summary of the overall study and its limitations: Clinical and demographic metadata were provided uncurated, with the amount varying by source and participant.

As regards this clone: Its antigen target is currently unknown. Base qualities are not provided; no much larger clone lies one nucleotide away.

The collaborating institutions used their own protocols to collect whole blood in K2EDTA tubes. Collaborator samples were shipped for TCRbeta analysis as frozen whole blood, isolated PBMCs, or DNA extracted from either sample type. The immunoSEQ Assay, a bias-controlled multiplex PCR, was used to amplify TCRbeta CDR3 regions from genomic DNA. As for the original processing: Within the assay, amplification of reference gene primers was used to estimate how many nucleated cells each sample contained. To quantify the absolute abundance of each unique TCRbeta CDR3 rearrangement, sequence reads were collapsed and filtered. For each sample, productive Simpson clonality was calculated as the square root of Simpson's diversity index across productive rearrangements. TCRdb holds this immuneACCESS table with in-frame rearrangements only. Some clones are missing; in checked studies, unresolved V genes explain under half, and the rest has no known cause. V, J and clone size reflect that table, while D and trimming were determined from the DNA. The sample yields some 56,000 clones; roughly 70% were counted once. Around 20% of the sample rests with the top ten.

This clonotype was sampled from a woman aged 50 to 60 with active or convalescent COVID-19. This chain joins TRBV5-6 to TRBJ1-4; the D gene identity is not certain. The sample taken for sequencing was peripheral blood. In nucleotides, the sequence is TGTGCCAGCAGCTCTAGGCGCGAAAAACTGTTTTTT. It translates to CASSSRREKLFF.